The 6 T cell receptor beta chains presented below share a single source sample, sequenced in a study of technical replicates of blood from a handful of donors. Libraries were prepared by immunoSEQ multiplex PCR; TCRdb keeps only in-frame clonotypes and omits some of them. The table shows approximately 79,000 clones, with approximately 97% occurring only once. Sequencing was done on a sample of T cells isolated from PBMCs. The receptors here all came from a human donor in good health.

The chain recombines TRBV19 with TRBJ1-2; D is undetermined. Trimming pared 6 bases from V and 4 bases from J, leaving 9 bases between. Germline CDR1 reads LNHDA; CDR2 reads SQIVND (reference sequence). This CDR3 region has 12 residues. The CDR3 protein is CASSAEPYGYTF. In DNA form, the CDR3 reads TGTGCCAGTAGCGCGGAGCCCTATGGCTACACCTTC.

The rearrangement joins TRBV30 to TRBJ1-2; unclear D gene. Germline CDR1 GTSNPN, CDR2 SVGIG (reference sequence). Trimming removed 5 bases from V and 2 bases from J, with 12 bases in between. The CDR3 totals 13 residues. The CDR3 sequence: CAWEVGGNYGYTF. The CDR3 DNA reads TGTGCCTGGGAGGTCGGCGGGAACTATGGCTACACCTTC.

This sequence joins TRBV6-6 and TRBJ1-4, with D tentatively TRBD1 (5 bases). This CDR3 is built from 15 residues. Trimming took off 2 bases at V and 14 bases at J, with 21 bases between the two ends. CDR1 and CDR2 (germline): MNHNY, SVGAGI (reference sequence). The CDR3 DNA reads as TGTGCCAGCAGTTACCTCCCGGGGGGGACGGGAAACCTGTTTTTT. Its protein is CASSYLPGGTGNLFF.

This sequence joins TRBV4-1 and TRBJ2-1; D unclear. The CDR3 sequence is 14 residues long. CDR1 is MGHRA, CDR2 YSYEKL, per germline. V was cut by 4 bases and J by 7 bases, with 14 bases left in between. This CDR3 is CASSRNQDRNEQFF. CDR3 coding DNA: TGCGCCAGCAGCCGGAACCAGGATCGTAATGAGCAGTTCTTC.

The CDR3 DNA follows: TGTGCCAGCAGCTTGAGGAGGGAGGGACAGGGCTCCTACGAGCAGTACTTC. Protein sequence: CASSLRREGQGSYEQYF. J is TRBJ2-7 and V is TRBV5-8; 9 nucleotides agree with TRBD1. The CDR3 contains 17 residues. Germline V gene lookup returns CDR1 SGHTS and CDR2 YDEGEE. V lost 1 base and J lost 0; bases outside the gene matches: 8.

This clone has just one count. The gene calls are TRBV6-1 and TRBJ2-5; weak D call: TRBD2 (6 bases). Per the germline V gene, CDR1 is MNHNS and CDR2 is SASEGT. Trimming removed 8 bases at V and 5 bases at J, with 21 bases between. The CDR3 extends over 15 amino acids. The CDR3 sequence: CASSSGEVGRETQYF. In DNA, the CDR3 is TGTGCCAGCTCGAGTGGGGAGGTGGGAAGGGAGACCCAGTACTTC.